What follows is one TCR beta chain and its context. Its specificity is unknown. The entry originates in a study of cytomegalovirus exposure and HLA in healthy donors. Study as a whole: An earlier analysis found fewer than 140 million unique TCR beta sequences from 150 million to 200 million T cells. Within an early data release were around 87 million unique TCRs drawn from HLA-typed donors.

It was with 60 Vbeta and 13 Jbeta primers that the PCR ran. Some clones are missing from TCRdb's copy, which holds only in-frame ones; the method was immunoSEQ multiplex PCR. The sample yields around 140,000 clones, about 83% seen once. General study results and limits: For most TCR sequences rarity was the rule, although some public TCRs occurred in many donors.

Sequencing used PBMCs. The receptor was isolated from a woman in her 30s in good health and CMV-seronegative.

CDR3 protein: CASTTTGLGSTEAFF. CDR3 nucleotide sequence: TGTGCCAGCACCACCACGGGTTTGGGGAGCACTGAAGCTTTCTTT. The rearrangement uses TRBV6-5 and TRBJ1-1; no firm D call. CDR3 length: 15 residues. Germline lookup yields CDR1 MNHEY and CDR2 SVGAGI. The V and J ends lost 7 bases and 4 bases respectively, with 19 bases between them.